Listed here are 18 T cell receptor beta chains from one sample, sequenced in a study of T-cell memory formation after mild COVID-19. TCRdb re-derived calls from the 5' RACE reads in MiXCR, one entry per CDR3 protein. The sample yields about 270,000 distinct CDR3 sequences, around 15% seen once. The sample consisted of PBMCs or a T cell subset sorted from them (not recorded which). These receptors were obtained from a man between 18 and 29 years old who had mild COVID-19 (a few samples of this study predate the infection). Cell type and time point are not known.

This clonotype was counted a few times. The CDR3 loop is CASSQGGFGTEAFF. The CDR3 nucleotides are TGCGCCAGCAGCCAAGGGGGTTTTGGCACTGAAGCTTTCTTT. V usage is TRBV4-1 and J usage is TRBJ1-1; D remains unclear. Germline-derived CDR1 and CDR2 are MGHRA and YSYEKL. CDR3 length equals 14 residues. Deletions cut 1 base from V and 4 bases from J, with 10 bases between.

This chain uses TRBV5-1 with TRBJ1-1; D is ambiguous. CDR3 size: 16 residues. Germline lookup yields CDR1 SGHRS and CDR2 YFSETQ. The V end was cut by 5 bases, the J end by 0 bases, with 17 bases between. The CDR3 loop is CASREDIRFMNTEAFF. For the CDR3, the DNA is TGCGCCAGCAGAGAAGACATCCGATTTATGAACACTGAAGCTTTCTTT. Full variable domain (rest looked up from reference TRBV5-1 and TRBJ1-1): KAGVTQTPRYLIKTRGQQVTLSCSPISGHRSVSWYQQTPGQGLQFLFEYFSETQRNKGNFPGRFSGRQFSNSRSEMNVSTLELGDSALYLCASREDIRFMNTEAFFGQGTRLTVV.

The rearrangement uses TRBV9 and TRBJ1-2; a weak D match, TRBD1 (5 bases). The CDR3 sequence is 12 residues long. Germline CDR1 and CDR2: SGDLS and YYNGEE. Trimming took off 3 bases at V and 5 bases at J, with 8 bases between the two ends. The CDR3 coding sequence is TGTGCCAGCAGCGATGCAGGGTATGGCTACACCTTC. The encoded protein is CASSDAGYGYTF.

This clonotype was detected a few times. The chain is built from TRBV3-1 and TRBJ2-1; TRBD2 matches 9 bases. This CDR3 is 16 amino acids long. The germline V gene has CDR1 LGHDT and CDR2 YNNKEL (reference sequence). Trimming removed 5 bases from V and 7 bases from J; junction bases left unmatched: 12. The CDR3 coding sequence is TGTGCCAGCAGCTTACAGGTCCTAGCGGGGATGAATGAGCAGTTCTTC. Translation: CASSLQVLAGMNEQFF.

This rearrangement joins TRBV5-4 to TRBJ1-1; D may be TRBD1 (6 bases). The CDR3 has 14 amino acids. Germline CDR1 reads SGHNT; CDR2 reads YYREEE (reference sequence). Trimming took 4 bases from V and 7 from J, leaving 17 bases between them. In DNA form, the CDR3 reads TGTGCCAGCAGCGTGGAGGACAGTCGACTTGAAGCTTTCTTT. Translating it yields CASSVEDSRLEAFF. Together with reference TRBV5-4 and TRBJ1-1, the CDR3 gives the full variable domain: ETGVTQSPTHLIKTRGQQVTLRCSSQSGHNTVSWYQQALGQGPQFIFQYYREEENGRGNFPPRFSGLQFPNYSSELNVNALELDDSALYLCASSVEDSRLEAFFGQGTRLTVV.

This chain uses TRBV7-3 with TRBJ2-2; 7 nucleotides line up with TRBD1. J lost 4 bases, V lost 1 base, and 0 bases had no gene match. CDR3 size: 14 residues. CDR1 and CDR2 from the germline V gene are SGHTA and FQGTGA. CDR3 amino acids: CASSLKGATGELFF. In nucleotides, the CDR3 is TGTGCCAGCAGCTTAAAGGGGGCCACCGGGGAGCTGTTTTTT.

The chain uses TRBV27 and TRBJ1-1; TRBD1 might be the D (6 bases). This CDR3 comprises 14 residues. The germline V gene encodes CDR1 MNHEY and CDR2 SMNVEV (reference sequence). The V end was cut by 5 bases, the J end by 12 bases, with 22 bases between. CDR3 protein: CASSPRTDRTRTFF. CDR3 nucleotide sequence: TGTGCCAGCAGTCCCAGAACCGACAGGACTAGGACTTTCTTT.

This clonotype has a handful of counts. The gene calls are TRBV6-5 and TRBJ2-2; tentative D call: TRBD2 (5 bases). Looked up from germline, CDR1 is MNHEY and CDR2 is SVGAGI. This CDR3 has 17 residues. Trimming shortened V by 2 bases and J by 2 bases, and 15 bases separated the two germline ends. CDR3 nucleotide sequence: TGTGCCAGCAGTTACCCTCTAGCCGGCGGAAACACCGGGGAGCTGTTTTTT. Translated: CASSYPLAGGNTGELFF.

This chain connects TRBV5-1 to TRBJ2-7; 7 bases line up with TRBD2. This CDR3 contains 15 residues. The V gene end was trimmed by 4 bases and the J gene end by 4 bases; junction bases not matched to a gene: 11. Germline V gene lookup returns CDR1 SGHRS and CDR2 YFSETQ. The CDR3 coding sequence is TGCGCCAGCAGCCTTGACGGGGGGTCCCCGTACGAGCAGTACGTC. Its protein product is CASSLDGGSPYEQYV.

This clonotype appeared a few times. V and J are TRBV20-1 and TRBJ1-5; maybe TRBD1 (5 bases). Trimming removed 4 bases at V and 5 bases at J, with 9 bases between. Germline V lookup: CDR1 DFQATT, CDR2 SNEGSKA (reference sequence). The CDR3 is made up of 12 amino acids. The CDR3 DNA sequence: TGCAGTGCTACAATGACAGATCAGCCCCAGCATTTT. Encoded protein: CSATMTDQPQHF.

The chain carries TRBV7-9 and TRBJ1-5; 7 nucleotides align to TRBD1. The trim removed 5 bases at V and 5 bases at J, leaving 6 bases unmatched. Germline CDR1 SEHNR, CDR2 FQNEAQ (reference sequence). The CDR3 has 14 residues. Written as DNA, the CDR3 is TGTGCCAGCAGCCTCCGGGACAGCGATCAGCCCCAGCATTTT. As protein: CASSLRDSDQPQHF.

This rearrangement joins TRBV20-1 to TRBJ1-1; D may be TRBD1 (6 bases). CDR1 is DFQATT, CDR2 SNEGSKA, per germline (reference sequence). Deletions cut 1 base from V and 5 bases from J, with 14 bases between. The CDR3 length is 14 residues. The CDR3 loop is CSARVGGGQTEAFF. The CDR3 nucleotides are TGCAGTGCTAGAGTTGGGGGGGGCCAAACTGAAGCTTTCTTT.

This clonotype has a handful of counts. The chain couples TRBV5-4 to TRBJ2-1; D may be TRBD2 (5 bases). V shed 4 bases and J shed 10 bases, with 12 bases lying between them. The CDR3 is made up of 12 amino acids. Germline CDR1 and CDR2: SGHNT and YYREEE (reference sequence). This CDR3 is CASSRARREQFF. Written as DNA, the CDR3 is TGTGCCAGCAGCCGCGCCCGGAGGGAGCAGTTCTTC.

This chain connects TRBV18 to TRBJ2-7, with D perhaps TRBD2 (5 bases). The CDR3 spans 14 residues. Germline values: CDR1 KGHSH, CDR2 LQKENI. V shed 3 bases and J shed 1 base, with 10 bases lying between them. The CDR3 DNA reads TGTGCCAGCTCACCGGAAGGACTGTCCTACGAGCAGTACTTC. Its translation: CASSPEGLSYEQYF.

In this sample, this clonotype turned up many times. The genes are TRBV12-3 or TRBV12-4 and TRBJ2-6; 10 positions agree with TRBD1. With 2 bases clipped from V and 0 bases from J, the junction kept 4 bases outside the gene matches. CDR3 length equals 18 residues. The CDR3 spells CASSLTGTGASGANVLTF. CDR3 DNA: TGTGCCAGCAGTTTAACCGGGACAGGGGCCTCTGGGGCCAACGTCCTGACTTTC.

The J gene is TRBJ2-7, the V gene TRBV7-2; TRBD1 or TRBD2 may be the D gene (5 bases each). Germline assignment: CDR1 SGHTA and CDR2 FQGNSA. The CDR3 is 15 amino acids. V shed 4 bases and J shed 3 bases, with 16 bases lying between them. Here the CDR3 DNA reads TGTGCCAGCAGCTCCGGTCCCGGGGACCTCTACGAGCAGTACTTC. Translation: CASSSGPGDLYEQYF.

The V gene is TRBV20-1, the J gene TRBJ2-1; 8 bases agree with TRBD2. Germline-derived CDR1 and CDR2 are DFQATT and SNEGSKA (reference sequence). V gave up 4 bases and J gave up 7 bases; unmatched junction bases: 6. This CDR3 region has 13 residues. The CDR3: CSATPPGGNEQFF. CDR3 DNA sequence: TGCAGTGCTACCCCTCCGGGGGGGAATGAGCAGTTCTTC.

This clonotype appeared a few times. The chain joins TRBV10-3 to TRBJ2-1, with a tentative D call TRBD2 (6 bases). CDR3 length: 14 amino acids. Germline V gene lookup returns CDR1 ENHRY and CDR2 SYGVKD. The V and J ends lost 4 bases and 10 bases respectively, with 17 bases between them. CDR3 sequence reads: CAISGAGTVGEQFF. The CDR3 nucleotides are TGTGCCATCAGTGGGGCCGGGACTGTTGGCGAGCAGTTCTTC.